One sample yielded the 26 T cell receptor beta chains listed below, sequenced in a study of T-cell reconstitution after alpha-beta-depleted transplantation in children. Unique molecular identifiers were incorporated when the TCRbeta library was constructed. TCRdb processed the PCR reads anew with MiXCR; each CDR3 protein has one entry. The profile shows around 380,000 distinct CDR3 sequences, about a tenth of them singletons. The source was PBMCs from the stem cell graft donor, collected from the stem cell graft. The receptors were sampled from a human donor who donated a stem cell graft to a child with acute myeloid leukemia.

This chain joins TRBV20-1 and TRBJ1-6; the D is unclear. There are 15 residues in the CDR3. V lost 3 bases to trimming and J lost 9 bases, with 18 bases between them. Germline V CDR1 and CDR2: DFQATT, SNEGSKA (reference sequence). CDR3 sequence reads: CSARDLTWASSPLHF. The CDR3 bases are TGCAGTGCTAGGGACTTGACATGGGCCTCTTCACCCCTCCACTTT.

This clonotype was seen ten or more times. This chain links TRBV5-1 with TRBJ1-2; D not certain. Deletions cut 4 bases from V and 10 bases from J, with 14 bases between. This CDR3 contains 12 residues. Per the germline V gene, CDR1 is SGHRS and CDR2 is YFSETQ. The CDR3, as DNA: TGCGCCAGCAGCGATCTCCTGATTGACTACACCTTC. Its protein product is CASSDLLIDYTF.

This rearrangement joins TRBV2 to TRBJ2-7, with TRBD2 matching 13 bases. Per the germline V gene, CDR1 is SNHLY and CDR2 is FYNNEI. The CDR3 runs to 15 residues. The V segment lost 6 bases and the J segment 3 bases; nucleotides outside the gene matches: 5. The CDR3 region has the DNA TGTGCCAGCAGCGAGGGACTAGCGGGATACTACGAGCAGTACTTC. It translates to CASSEGLAGYYEQYF. The complete variable domain, with remaining parts taken from reference TRBV2 and TRBJ2-7, reads EPEVTQTPSHQVTQMGQEVILRCVPISNHLYFYWYRQILGQKVEFLVSFYNNEISEKSEIFDDQFSVERPDGSNFTLKIRSTKLEDSAMYFCASSEGLAGYYEQYFGPGTRLTVT.

This clonotype was seen many times. The chain combines TRBV5-1 with TRBJ2-5; 8 nucleotides align to TRBD1. In germline, CDR1 is SGHRS, CDR2 YFSETQ. V dropped 0 bases and J dropped 0; count of bases not matched to a gene: 10. The CDR3 has 18 amino acids. In nucleotides, the CDR3 is TGCGCCAGCAGCTTGGGGCTCATAGGACAGGGTGACCAAGAGACCCAGTACTTC. This codes for CASSLGLIGQGDQETQYF.

There are a few counts of this clonotype. The genes are TRBV4-1 and TRBJ2-3; D remains unclear. V lost 0 bases and J lost 1, with 5 bases in between. Germline values: CDR1 MGHRA, CDR2 YSYEKL. This CDR3 is 14 amino acids long. CDR3 in amino acids: CASSQERRTDTQYF. Written as DNA, the CDR3 is TGCGCCAGCAGCCAAGAACGCCGCACAGATACGCAGTATTTT.

This clonotype was seen a few times. The chain links TRBV5-1 to TRBJ2-7; 8 bases line up with TRBD1. Germline V CDR1 and CDR2: SGHRS, YFSETQ. This CDR3 region has 15 residues. V was clipped by 1 base and J by 5 bases; unmatched bases: 8. Here the CDR3 reads CASSLSQGAMDEQYF. In DNA form, the CDR3 reads TGCGCCAGCAGCTTGAGTCAGGGGGCTATGGACGAGCAGTACTTC.

For the CDR3, the DNA is TGCAGTGCTCAATCGCCGACTAGCGGAACTACATTAGATACGCAGTATTTT. It translates to CSAQSPTSGTTLDTQYF. V is TRBV20-1 and J is TRBJ2-3; 9 bases are a match to TRBD2. J gave up 5 bases and V 5 bases, and 17 bases lay outside the gene matches. This CDR3 is 17 amino acids long. Germline CDR1 DFQATT, CDR2 SNEGSKA (reference sequence).

This clonotype was seen ten or more times. The J gene is TRBJ1-3, the V gene TRBV9; TRBD1 matches 9 bases. Germline values: CDR1 SGDLS, CDR2 YYNGEE. There are 16 residues in the CDR3. Losses at the gene ends were 3 bases for V and 0 bases for J; bases not matched to a gene: 4. In DNA, the CDR3 is TGTGCCAGCAGCGGGGGGGGACAGGGCTCTGGAAACACCATATATTTT. This translates into CASSGGGQGSGNTIYF.

The chain has TRBV29-1 and TRBJ2-5, with TRBD1 matching over 8 bases. The CDR3 is 11 residues long. Germline V gives CDR1 SQVTM, CDR2 ANQGSEA. After removal of 5 bases from V and 11 bases from J, the junction contained 7 bases not matched to a gene. In nucleotides, the CDR3 is TGCAGCGTTTCGCCGGGACAGGAGCAGTACTTC. Encoded protein: CSVSPGQEQYF.

The V and J genes are TRBV20-1 and TRBJ1-5; 10 bases are shared with TRBD1. The CDR3 is 16 amino acids. The trim removed 6 bases at V and 4 bases at J, leaving 12 bases unmatched. The germline V gene encodes CDR1 DFQATT and CDR2 SNEGSKA (reference sequence). The chain's CDR3 is CSARAILGQGNQPQHF. For the CDR3, the DNA is TGCAGTGCCAGGGCGATTTTGGGACAGGGGAATCAGCCCCAGCATTTT.

This clonotype was seen repeatedly, ten times or more. The chain is built from TRBV5-1 and TRBJ2-6; D not resolved. In germline, CDR1 is SGHRS, CDR2 YFSETQ. Trimming took 0 bases from V and 3 from J, leaving 7 bases between them. This CDR3 has 15 residues. This CDR3 reads CASSLAVGGANVLTF. In DNA form, the CDR3 reads TGCGCCAGCAGCTTGGCCGTTGGTGGGGCCAACGTCCTGACTTTC.

This clonotype was observed a few times. This chain joins TRBV7-8 and TRBJ2-1, with TRBD2 matching 12 bases. Losses at the gene ends were 1 base for V and 12 bases for J; bases not matched to a gene: 10. Germline V gene lookup returns CDR1 SGHVS and CDR2 FQNEAQ. The CDR3 is 16 amino acids. CDR3 in amino acids: CASSLEMASGRAGQFF. The CDR3, as DNA: TGTGCCAGCAGCTTAGAAATGGCTAGCGGGAGGGCGGGGCAGTTCTTC.

This clonotype was recorded only once. The chain has TRBV7-8 and TRBJ2-5; the D call may be TRBD1 or TRBD2 (6 bases each). The germline V gene has CDR1 SGHVS and CDR2 FQNEAQ. The CDR3 covers 16 residues. Trimming removed 1 base at V and 4 bases at J, with 16 bases between. CDR3 loop: CASSLGGAERGETQYF. The CDR3 DNA sequence: TGTGCCAGCAGCTTAGGGGGGGCCGAGCGCGGAGAGACCCAGTACTTC.

The gene calls are TRBV18 and TRBJ2-2, with D unclear. CDR3 length equals 16 residues. Trimming removed 5 bases at V and 4 bases at J, with 17 bases between. Germline V gene sequence: CDR1 KGHSH, CDR2 LQKENI. CDR3 nucleotides: TGTGCCAGCTCAGTCAATAGCCAGGAGCTCACCGGGGAGCTGTTTTTT. Translation gives CASSVNSQELTGELFF.

This chain joins TRBV11-2 and TRBJ1-4; D call uncertain. The CDR3 covers 13 residues. Trimming took 5 bases from V and 8 from J, leaving 12 bases between them. CDR1 and CDR2 from the germline V gene are SGHAT and FQNNGV. This CDR3 is CASSLGWGEKLFF. Here the CDR3 DNA reads TGTGCCAGCAGCCTGGGATGGGGAGAAAAACTGTTTTTT.

V gene TRBV5-1 combines with J gene TRBJ2-5; 11 bases are a match to TRBD2. Germline trimming cut 5 bases from V and 5 bases from J; bases unmatched to any gene: 11. Germline V CDR1 and CDR2: SGHRS, YFSETQ. The CDR3 sequence is 16 residues long. CDR3 protein: CASRAIAGGTQETQYF. The DNA of the CDR3 is TGCGCCAGCAGAGCTATAGCGGGGGGGACCCAGGAGACCCAGTACTTC. The variable domain in full, completed from reference TRBV5-1 and TRBJ2-5, reads KAGVTQTPRYLIKTRGQQVTLSCSPISGHRSVSWYQQTPGQGLQFLFEYFSETQRNKGNFPGRFSGRQFSNSRSEMNVSTLELGDSALYLCASRAIAGGTQETQYFGPGTRLLVL.

This clonotype has a handful of counts. The chain has TRBV7-8 and TRBJ2-1; weak D call: TRBD2 (6 bases). Trimming shortened V by 4 bases and J by 0 bases, and 16 bases separated the two germline ends. The CDR3 is 17 amino acids. Germline loops: CDR1 SGHVS, CDR2 FQNEAQ. DNA for the CDR3: TGTGCCAGCAGCTCCCGACTAGGCAGCAGCTCCTACAATGAGCAGTTCTTC. Its translation is CASSSRLGSSSYNEQFF.

This clonotype occurred a few times. The chain couples TRBV6-1 to TRBJ1-5; D gene ambiguous. The CDR3 sequence is 16 residues long. The V gene's germline CDR1 is MNHNS and CDR2 SASEGT. V was cut by 0 bases and J by 0 bases, with 9 bases left in between. DNA for the CDR3: TGTGCCAGCAGTGAAGCACCTCTGAGTAGCAATCAGCCCCAGCATTTT. Amino acid sequence: CASSEAPLSSNQPQHF.

The gene calls are TRBV6-2 or TRBV6-3 and TRBJ2-3, with 8 bases matching TRBD2. Germline CDR1 is MNHEY and CDR2 is SVGEGT. CDR3 length: 15 amino acids. The V segment lost 11 bases and the J segment 4 bases; nucleotides outside the gene matches: 14. In nucleotides, the CDR3 is TGTGCCGCCGGGCCACACCGGGGGGGCCCAGATACGCAGTATTTT. It codes for CAAGPHRGGPDTQYF.

This clonotype has more than one count but fewer than ten. The rearrangement uses TRBV5-1 and TRBJ2-5, with 8 bases matching TRBD1. CDR1 is SGHRS and CDR2 is YFSETQ in the germline V gene. The CDR3 has 15 amino acids. With V trimmed by 4 bases and J by 7 bases, 12 bases remained unmatched. The CDR3 region has the DNA TGCGCCAGCAGCCCCCCGACAGGGGCCTCGGGGACCCAGTACTTC. It codes for CASSPPTGASGTQYF.

The V call is TRBV5-1, the J call TRBJ1-2, with D possibly matching TRBD1 (5 bases). CDR3 size: 13 residues. Trimming removed 0 bases from V and 8 bases from J, with 11 bases in between. From germline, CDR1 is SGHRS and CDR2 YFSETQ. The CDR3 DNA is TGCGCCAGCAGCTTGGAAGGACACCCAGGCTACACCTTC. Amino acids: CASSLEGHPGYTF.

This clonotype was observed a few times. The rearrangement uses TRBV20-1 and TRBJ2-7; 7 bases match TRBD2. Germline V gene sequence: CDR1 DFQATT, CDR2 SNEGSKA (reference sequence). The CDR3 spans 15 residues. The junction had 6 bases not matched to a gene; V was cut back by 1 base and J by 0 bases. DNA for the CDR3: TGCAGTGCTAGAGGAACCGGGGGGAGCTCCTACGAGCAGTACTTC. Protein product: CSARGTGGSSYEQYF.

The table lists this clonotype with a few counts. This sequence joins TRBV4-2 and TRBJ2-1; 9 positions match TRBD2. V trimming: 0 bases; J trimming: 6 bases; junction bases outside the gene matches: 6. This CDR3 contains 16 residues. CDR1 and CDR2 (germline): LGHNA, YNFKEQ. The CDR3, as DNA: TGTGCCAGCAGCCAAGAGCCCAGCGGGGGGAGCAATGAGCAGTTCTTC. It yields the protein CASSQEPSGGSNEQFF.

This clonotype has at least ten counts. The chain employs TRBV5-1 and TRBJ2-3; D gene ambiguous. Germline CDR1 is SGHRS and CDR2 is YFSETQ. Trimming took 4 bases from V and 1 from J, leaving 10 bases between them. CDR3 size: 14 residues. CDR3 sequence (DNA): TGCGCCAGCAGCGTTTCATCCGGCACAGATACGCAGTATTTT. Amino acids: CASSVSSGTDTQYF.

The CDR3 sequence: CASQNPGGGYTF. The DNA for the CDR3 is TGTGCCAGCCAGAATCCGGGGGGTGGCTACACCTTC. The chain combines TRBV25-1 with TRBJ1-2, with a weak D call TRBD1 (5 bases). Looked up from germline, CDR1 is MGHDK and CDR2 is SYGVNS. The CDR3 covers 12 residues. V lost 8 bases, J lost 7 bases, and 14 bases lay in between.

The sample holds many counts of this clonotype. The J gene is TRBJ1-5, the V gene TRBV12-3 or TRBV12-4; D is perhaps TRBD1 (5 bases). This CDR3 comprises 14 residues. V dropped 2 bases and J dropped 6 bases, with 11 bases sitting between them. The CDR3 nucleotides are TGTGCCAGCAGTTTATCATCAGGGATTCAGCCCCAGCATTTT. Protein: CASSLSSGIQPQHF.